This entry concerns a single T cell receptor beta chain. What it recognizes is unknown. This sample is drawn from a study of T cell responses to AZD1222 COVID-19 vaccine. Study-level findings and limits: Unmutated variant regions reportedly attract nearly half of all spike-specific TCRs. Two doses of AZD1222 preceded a rise in Spike-specific TCR breadth and depth.

The CDR3 has 17 amino acids. V lost 4 bases and J 5 bases, leaving 22 bases between the germline ends. In germline, CDR1 is SGHAT, CDR2 FQNNGV. Only in-frame clones appear in the TCRdb table, and some are missing; sequencing was by immunoSEQ multiplex PCR. The sample comprises approximately 160,000 clones, 85% to 95% of which are singletons, and 4.5% to 5.5% rests with the top ten. The input for sequencing was peripheral blood, taken 28 days after the second AZD1222 dose. The chain has TRBV11-2 and TRBJ2-3; D is ambiguous. The receptor's source is an adult who received the AZD1222 COVID-19 vaccine. CDR3 sequence: CASSSILGLEVGDTQYF. In DNA form, the CDR3 reads TGTGCCAGCAGCTCAATTCTCGGGTTGGAAGTGGGAGATACGCAGTATTTT.